The following is a TCR beta chain sequence with its context. Its antigen remains undetermined. No much larger clone exists at a distance of one base, and base qualities are not known. The entry originates in a study of OX40 agonist ivuxolimab in advanced cancers. Background for the entire study: Ivuxolimab was a fully human IgG2 agonistic monoclonal antibody targeting the costimulatory receptor OX40 (CD134). Partial responses were achieved by three dose-escalation patients, of whom one had hepatocellular carcinoma and two had cutaneous melanoma. Patients were allowed to have had prior anti-PD-1, anti-PD-L1 or anti-CTLA-4 therapy, and approximately 40% of the dose-escalation patients had previously received checkpoint inhibitors. The purpose of peripheral TCRbeta sequencing was to test whether ivuxolimab changed TCR sequence diversity and led to clonal T-cell expansion. Intravenous ivuxolimab was administered to patients every 2 weeks at six dose levels: 0.01, 0.1, 0.3, 1.5, 3 and 10 mg/kg. The paper describes the monotherapy dose-escalation part (N = 52 patients) of the phase I trial of ivuxolimab. A male proportion of roughly 80% and a mean age of about 60 years, ranging from 23 to 79, were recorded for the dose-escalation cohort. Among the 50 to 55 dose-escalation patients, approximately 20 had hepatocellular carcinoma, some 15 melanoma, 9 renal cell carcinoma and 9 head and neck cancer. Study-wide findings and limitations: Which antigens the clonally expanded peripheral T cells were specific for was not determined. Low levels of normalized T-cell clonal expansion were also seen in some patients who did not respond. Clonal expansion of both CD4+ and CD8+ blood T cells was observed from baseline to week 6 at doses 0.1 to 3.0 mg/kg. On average, CD8+ T cells showed more expanded clones than CD4+ T cells after ivuxolimab. In the 0.1-3.0 mg/kg groups, partial responders were among the patients with the lowest normalized peripheral clonal expansion, particularly in CD8+ T cells.

To sequence the TCRbeta CDR3 region, genomic DNA was isolated from the sorted cells. The immunoSEQ Assay was used to sequence the TCRbeta CDR3 regions. As stored in TCRdb, this immuneACCESS dataset retains in-frame rearrangements with V and J assigned. A fraction of the clones does not appear; measured against another copy, unresolved V genes explain less than half of the discrepancy, and the remainder lacks a known reason. For this sample the table gives approximately 52,000 clones, of which 83% were detected only once. The ten largest account for about 1.2% of the sample. The trial excluded patients who had a history of autoimmune disease or were on systemic immunosuppression. In every dose cohort, peripheral blood was drawn for TCR sequencing at baseline, cycle 4 day 1, and cycle 7 day 1. The samples were taken from a phase I, first-in-human, multicenter, open-label dose-escalation trial of ivuxolimab. Adults with locally advanced or metastatic melanoma, renal cell, hepatocellular, or head and neck squamous cell carcinoma were enrolled in the trial. Before TCR sequencing, CD4+ T cells and CD8+ T cells were sorted from peripheral blood as separate populations.

The CDR3 holds 14 amino acids from the cysteine to the phenylalanine. Just the 42-base CDR3 DNA is kept, in frame starting at base 1. Germline trimming: 5 bases from V, 10 bases from J; junction bases outside gene matches: 8. According to the germline V gene, CDR1 reads SGHTA and CDR2 reads FQGNSA. Sequenced material: CD4+ or CD8+ T cells sorted from blood, taken in a trial of the OX40 agonist ivuxolimab. The receptor chain draws on TRBV7-2 and TRBJ1-6; TRBD1 lines up with 7 middle nucleotides. This TCR was sampled from an adult with an advanced solid tumor such as melanoma, head and neck, liver or kidney cancer. This receptor carries the CDR3 CASSPDRVRSPLHF. The sequenced DNA is TGTGCCAGCAGCCCCGACAGGGTCCGGTCACCCCTCCACTTT.